This entry lists 20 T cell receptor beta chains sequenced from one sample in a study of cytomegalovirus exposure and HLA in healthy donors. Researchers ran the PCR with 60 Vbeta and 13 Jbeta primers. The assay was immunoSEQ multiplex PCR, and TCRdb's table has in-frame clones only and misses some. Of about 140,000 clones detected, roughly four fifths appear once; the ten largest clones hold about 1.5%. Sequenced input: PBMCs. The source of these receptors is a man between 25 and 39 years old in good health and CMV-seropositive.

V is TRBV7-8 and J is TRBJ2-7, with TRBD2 matching 11 bases. The V segment lost 5 bases and the J segment 6 bases; nucleotides outside the gene matches: 6. This CDR3 region has 14 residues. The germline V gene encodes CDR1 SGHVS and CDR2 FQNEAQ. CDR3 DNA: TGTGCCAGCAGCCCATCCGGGACTAGCGGCGAGCAGTACTTC. Translation: CASSPSGTSGEQYF. The variable domain in full, with the rest retrieved from reference TRBV7-8 and TRBJ2-7, is GAGVSQSPRYKVAKRGQDVALRCDPISGHVSLFWYQQALGQGPEFLTYFQNEAQLDKSGLPSDRFFAERPEGSVSTLKIQRTQQEDSAVYLCASSPSGTSGEQYFGPGTRLTVT.

This chain uses TRBV5-4 with TRBJ2-1, with D possibly TRBD1 on 5 matching bases. The CDR3 has 14 amino acids. Trimming removed 3 bases from V and 6 bases from J, with 13 bases in between. Germline lookup yields CDR1 SGHNT and CDR2 YYREEE (reference sequence). CDR3: CASSSPQGSNEQFF. As DNA, the CDR3 is TGTGCCAGCAGCTCCCCGCAGGGTAGCAATGAGCAGTTCTTC.

This chain uses TRBV7-9 with TRBJ2-7; weak D call: TRBD1 (5 bases). CDR3 size: 16 residues. Trimming removed 4 bases from V and 0 bases from J, with 16 bases in between. Germline V gene data show CDR1 as SEHNR and CDR2 as FQNEAQ (reference sequence). As DNA, the CDR3 is TGTGCCAGCAGCTCCCCAGGAACAGGTGGCTCCTACGAGCAGTACTTC. Translated: CASSSPGTGGSYEQYF.

This sequence joins TRBV4-1 and TRBJ1-4; TRBD1 agrees at 7 bases. After removal of 4 bases from V and 6 bases from J, the junction contained 5 bases not matched to a gene. The CDR3 covers 14 residues. Looked up from germline, CDR1 is MGHRA and CDR2 is YSYEKL. The CDR3 loop is CASSPTGLDEKLFF. As DNA, the CDR3 is TGCGCCAGCAGCCCGACAGGGCTGGATGAAAAACTGTTTTTT.

The chain links TRBV5-5 to TRBJ1-5, with a tentative D call TRBD1 (6 bases). In germline, CDR1 is SGHKS, CDR2 YYEKEE (reference sequence). V lost 4 bases and J 1 base, leaving 9 bases between the germline ends. The CDR3 is 14 amino acids. The chain's CDR3 is CASSLQGSNQPQHF. In DNA, the CDR3 is TGTGCCAGCAGCCTACAGGGAAGCAATCAGCCCCAGCATTTT.

The rearrangement joins TRBV15 to TRBJ1-2, with D possibly being TRBD1 (6 bases). This CDR3 contains 12 residues. Trimming left V 5 bases short and J 7 bases short, with 11 bases between. Germline assignment: CDR1 LNHNV and CDR2 YYDKDF (reference sequence). The CDR3 bases are TGTGCCACCAGCCAGGGGCCCGGTGGCTACACCTTC. It specifies CATSQGPGGYTF. The full variable domain, with the rest looked up from reference TRBV15 and TRBJ1-2, is DAMVIQNPRYQVTQFGKPVTLSCSQTLNHNVMYWYQQKSSQAPKLLFHYYDKDFNNEADTPDNFQSRRPNTSFCFLDIRSPGLGDTAMYLCATSQGPGGYTFGSGTRLTVV.

The CDR3 coding sequence is TGTGCCTGGAGTGCCCGGAAGGGGGCGAATCAGCCCCAGCATTTT. It encodes CAWSARKGANQPQHF. The rearrangement joins TRBV30 to TRBJ1-5, with 7 positions matching TRBD1. The junction had 7 bases not matched to a gene; V was cut back by 1 base and J by 4 bases. This CDR3 spans 15 amino acids. Germline lookup yields CDR1 GTSNPN and CDR2 SVGIG (reference sequence). Supplemented by reference TRBV30 and TRBJ1-5, the full variable domain reads SQTIHQWPATLVQPVGSPLSLECTVEGTSNPNLYWYRQAAGRGLQLLFYSVGIGQISSEVPQNLSASRPQDRQFILSSKKLLLSDSGFYLCAWSARKGANQPQHFGDGTRLSIL.

The V gene is TRBV2, the J gene TRBJ1-4; TRBD1 matches 8 bases. Trimming at V came to 2 bases and at J to 5 bases, leaving 7 bases not matched to a gene. Per germline, CDR1 SNHLY and CDR2 FYNNEI. CDR3 length equals 16 residues. In DNA, the CDR3 is TGTGCCAGCAGTGAATTGAGTGACAGGGGAAATGAAAAACTGTTTTTT. Its protein is CASSELSDRGNEKLFF. Variable domain in full (rest from reference TRBV2 and TRBJ1-4): EPEVTQTPSHQVTQMGQEVILRCVPISNHLYFYWYRQILGQKVEFLVSFYNNEISEKSEIFDDQFSVERPDGSNFTLKIRSTKLEDSAMYFCASSELSDRGNEKLFFGSGTQLSVL.

The rearrangement links TRBV27 to TRBJ2-7; D remains unclear. V lost 5 bases, J lost 7 bases, and 18 bases lay in between. The CDR3 loop spans 14 amino acids. Germline values: CDR1 MNHEY, CDR2 SMNVEV (reference sequence). CDR3 DNA: TGTGCCAGCAGTGTCGGTCCCGTTCTGTGGGAGCAGTACTTC. Translated: CASSVGPVLWEQYF.

This clone was counted only a few times. This chain links TRBV27 with TRBJ1-5; 7 bases line up with TRBD1. Germline CDR1 reads MNHEY; CDR2 reads SMNVEV (reference sequence). The J segment lost 3 bases and the V segment lost 4 bases, leaving 12 bases of the junction unmatched. This CDR3 contains 17 residues. This chain's CDR3 is CASSSNTGVLNNQPQHF. Here the CDR3 DNA reads TGTGCCAGCAGTTCAAATACAGGGGTCCTCAACAATCAGCCCCAGCATTTT.

J is TRBJ2-7 and V is TRBV19; 9 nucleotides align to TRBD1. The CDR3 extends over 15 amino acids. Trimming cost V 5 bases and J 4 bases; bases outside gene matches: 9. Germline V lookup: CDR1 LNHDA, CDR2 SQIVND (reference sequence). CDR3: CASSPGQGVRYEQYF. The CDR3 DNA is TGTGCCAGTAGTCCGGGACAGGGAGTACGGTACGAGCAGTACTTC.

The chain couples TRBV28 to TRBJ2-1, with 9 bases fitting TRBD1. Trimming removed 5 bases from V and 1 base from J; junction bases left unmatched: 3. CDR3 length: 15 amino acids. CDR1 and CDR2 from the germline V gene are MDHEN and SYDVKM. CDR3 nucleotide sequence: TGTGCCAGCAGTCCCGGGACAGGGTCCTACAATGAGCAGTTCTTC. The encoded protein is CASSPGTGSYNEQFF.

This sequence joins TRBV6-1 and TRBJ2-3, with D perhaps matching TRBD1 (5 bases). The CDR3 extends over 17 amino acids. Trimming removed 2 bases from V and 2 bases from J, with 17 bases in between. Germline CDR1 is MNHNS and CDR2 is SASEGT. The DNA of the CDR3 is TGTGCCAGCAGTGAAAGGGGCGGAGAGCCTATCACAGATACGCAGTATTTT. Translating it yields CASSERGGEPITDTQYF.

The chain recombines TRBV7-3 with TRBJ1-2; D is unresolved. The CDR3 extends over 15 amino acids. Germline loops: CDR1 SGHTA, CDR2 FQGTGA. The ends were cut back, 6 bases at V and 0 bases at J, with 14 bases in the middle. This CDR3 reads CASSSDMNPNYGYTF. The DNA of the CDR3 is TGTGCCAGCAGTTCTGACATGAACCCTAACTATGGCTACACCTTC.

The V and J genes are TRBV4-1 and TRBJ2-4, with a weak D call TRBD1 (7 bases). The germline V gene has CDR1 MGHRA and CDR2 YSYEKL. The V and J ends lost 3 bases and 9 bases respectively, with 9 bases between them. CDR3 length: 12 amino acids. Here the CDR3 reads CASSHQGGIQYF. The CDR3 region has the DNA TGCGCCAGCAGCCACCAGGGGGGCATTCAGTACTTC.

The rearrangement links TRBV6-1 to TRBJ1-2; the D is unclear. Germline V gene data show CDR1 as MNHNS and CDR2 as SASEGT. Trimming stripped 2 bases from V and 1 base from J, with 11 bases between. This CDR3 contains 15 residues. The CDR3 region has the DNA TGTGCCAGCAGTGAAATTTTCGCCAGTAACTATGGCTACACCTTC. Amino acid sequence: CASSEIFASNYGYTF.

CDR3 DNA: TGTGCCAGCAGCTCTACTGACGGGGGGTACGAGCAGTACTTC. Translated: CASSSTDGGYEQYF. This rearrangement joins TRBV6-6 to TRBJ2-7; 7 positions agree with TRBD2. The trim removed 6 bases at V and 4 bases at J, leaving 9 bases unmatched. CDR3 length: 14 amino acids. CDR1 MNHNY and CDR2 SVGAGI come from the germline V gene (reference sequence).

The chain recombines TRBV6-1 with TRBJ2-1; 11 bases are shared with TRBD2. V shed 3 bases, J shed 11 bases, and the junction held 9 bases outside the gene matches. CDR1 is MNHNS, CDR2 SASEGT, per germline. The CDR3 runs to 15 residues. The CDR3 here is CASSDRGLAVVQQFF. CDR3 bases: TGTGCCAGCAGTGATAGGGGACTAGCGGTCGTTCAGCAGTTCTTC.

The V and J genes are TRBV4-2 and TRBJ2-5; 7 positions agree with TRBD1. Gene TRBJ2-7 matches the end of the DNA better, so the J call may be wrong. The CDR3 covers 16 residues. Per the germline V gene, CDR1 is LGHNA and CDR2 is YNFKEQ. The DNA of the CDR3 is TGTGCCAGCAGCCAGATGGGGACAGCTAGCTCCTACGAGCAGTACTTC. Translating gives CASSQMGTASSYEQYF.

This chain joins TRBV19 and TRBJ1-5, with a possible D match to TRBD1 (5 bases). V lost 7 bases, J lost 4 bases, and 8 bases lay in between. The germline V gene has CDR1 LNHDA and CDR2 SQIVND (reference sequence). CDR3 length: 12 amino acids. The CDR3 DNA follows: TGTGCCAGTAACCGGGGGAATCAGCCCCAGCATTTT. Translated: CASNRGNQPQHF.